The sequence of this T cell receptor beta chain was determined in a study of T cell responses to AZD1222 COVID-19 vaccine. Sequenced by immunoSEQ multiplex PCR; TCRdb stores in-frame clones only, minus some. Of 130,000 to 150,000 clones listed, around 93% are singletons. With respect to this clone: Its antigen is still unknown.

Study-level findings and limits: White British people made up most donors, females outnumbered males, and clonal diversity was possibly underestimated. In the spike-specific TCR repertoire, nearly half reportedly target unmutated variant regions.

The CDR3 is 19 amino acids. V lost 4 bases and J 3 bases, leaving 26 bases between the germline ends. Looked up from germline, CDR1 is SGHDT and CDR2 is YYEEEE. The rearrangement joins TRBV5-6 to TRBJ2-1; possibly TRBD1 for D (6 bases). Sequencing used peripheral blood, obtained 28 days after the second AZD1222 dose. The receptor was derived from an adult who received the AZD1222 COVID-19 vaccine. For the CDR3, the DNA is TGTGCCAGCAGCAACGCAAACCCGACGGACAGTAAGGACTACAATGAGCAGTTCTTC. It codes for CASSNANPTDSKDYNEQFF. The entire variable domain, with the rest obtained from reference TRBV5-6 and TRBJ2-1, is as follows: DAGVTQSPTHLIKTRGQQVTLRCSPKSGHDTVSWYQQALGQGPQFIFQYYEEEERQRGNFPDRFSGHQFPNYSSELNVNALLLGDSALYLCASSNANPTDSKDYNEQFFGPGTRLTVL.